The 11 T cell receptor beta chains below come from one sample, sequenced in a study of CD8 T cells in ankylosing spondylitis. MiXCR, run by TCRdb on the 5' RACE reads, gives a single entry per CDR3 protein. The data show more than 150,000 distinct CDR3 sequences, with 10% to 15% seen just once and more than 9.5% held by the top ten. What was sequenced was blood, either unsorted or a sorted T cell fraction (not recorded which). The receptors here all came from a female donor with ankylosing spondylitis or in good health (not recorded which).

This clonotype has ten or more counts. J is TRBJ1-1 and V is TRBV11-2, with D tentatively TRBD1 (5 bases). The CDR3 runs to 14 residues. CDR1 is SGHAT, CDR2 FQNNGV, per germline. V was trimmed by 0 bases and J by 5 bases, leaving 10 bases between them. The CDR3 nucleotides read TGTGCCAGCAGCTTAGATGTCCGGGGGACTGAAGCTTTCTTT. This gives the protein CASSLDVRGTEAFF. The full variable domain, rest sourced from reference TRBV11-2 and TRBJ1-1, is EAGVAQSPRYKIIEKRQSVAFWCNPISGHATLYWYQQILGQGPKLLIQFQNNGVVDDSQLPKDRFSAERLKGVDSTLKIQPAKLEDSAVYLCASSLDVRGTEAFFGQGTRLTVV.

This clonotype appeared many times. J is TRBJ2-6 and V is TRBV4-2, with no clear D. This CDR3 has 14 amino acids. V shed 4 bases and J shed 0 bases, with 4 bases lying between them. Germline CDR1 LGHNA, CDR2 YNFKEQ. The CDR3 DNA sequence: TGTGCCAGCAGCCCCCTCTCTGGGGCCAACGTCCTGACTTTC. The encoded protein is CASSPLSGANVLTF.

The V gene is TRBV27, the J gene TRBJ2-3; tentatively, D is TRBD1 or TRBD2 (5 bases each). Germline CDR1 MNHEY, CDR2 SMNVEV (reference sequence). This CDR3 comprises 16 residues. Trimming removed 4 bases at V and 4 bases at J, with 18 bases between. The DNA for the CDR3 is TGTGCCAGCAGTTCCCACCGGGGCCTAGGGGCAGATACGCAGTATTTT. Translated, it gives CASSSHRGLGADTQYF.

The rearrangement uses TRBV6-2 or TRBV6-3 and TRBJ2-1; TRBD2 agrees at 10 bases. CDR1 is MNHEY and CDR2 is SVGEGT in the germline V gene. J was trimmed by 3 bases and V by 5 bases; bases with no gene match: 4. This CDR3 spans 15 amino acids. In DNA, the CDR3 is TGTGCCAGCAGTCCGGGACTAGCGCGCTACAATGAGCAGTTCTTC. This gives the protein CASSPGLARYNEQFF.

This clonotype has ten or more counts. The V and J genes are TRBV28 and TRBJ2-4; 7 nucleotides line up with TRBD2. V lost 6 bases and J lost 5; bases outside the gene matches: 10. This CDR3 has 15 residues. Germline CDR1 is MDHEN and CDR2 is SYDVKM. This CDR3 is CASSYSGDLQNIQYF. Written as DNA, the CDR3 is TGTGCCAGCAGCTACAGCGGGGACCTCCAAAACATTCAGTACTTC.

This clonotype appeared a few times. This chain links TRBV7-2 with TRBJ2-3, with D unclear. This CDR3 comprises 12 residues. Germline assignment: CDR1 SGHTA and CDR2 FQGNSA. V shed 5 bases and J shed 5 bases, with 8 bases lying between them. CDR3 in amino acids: CASSISGDTQYF. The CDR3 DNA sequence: TGTGCCAGCAGCATTTCTGGAGATACGCAGTATTTT. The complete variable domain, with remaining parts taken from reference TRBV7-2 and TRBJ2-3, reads GAGVSQSPSNKVTEKGKDVELRCDPISGHTALYWYRQSLGQGLEFLIYFQGNSAPDKSGLPSDRFSAERTGGSVSTLTIQRTQQEDSAVYLCASSISGDTQYFGPGTRLTVL.

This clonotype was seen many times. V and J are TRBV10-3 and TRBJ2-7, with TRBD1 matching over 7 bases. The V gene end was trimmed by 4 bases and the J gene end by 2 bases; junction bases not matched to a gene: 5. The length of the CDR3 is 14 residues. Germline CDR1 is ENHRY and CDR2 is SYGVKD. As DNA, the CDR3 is TGTGCCATCAGTGGTCGGGGACAGCCCTACGAGCAGTACTTC. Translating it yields CAISGRGQPYEQYF.

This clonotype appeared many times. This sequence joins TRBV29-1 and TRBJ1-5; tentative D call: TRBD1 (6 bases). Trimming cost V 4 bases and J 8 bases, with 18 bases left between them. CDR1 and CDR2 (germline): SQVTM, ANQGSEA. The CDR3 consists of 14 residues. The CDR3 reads CSVAKGGDEEPQHF. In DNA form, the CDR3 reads TGCAGCGTTGCCAAGGGGGGGGACGAGGAGCCCCAGCATTTT. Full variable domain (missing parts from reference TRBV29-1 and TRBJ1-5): SAVISQKPSRDICQRGTSLTIQCQVDSQVTMMFWYRQQPGQSLTLIATANQGSEATYESGFVIDKFPISRPNLTFSTLTVSNMSPEDSSIYLCSVAKGGDEEPQHFGDGTRLSIL.

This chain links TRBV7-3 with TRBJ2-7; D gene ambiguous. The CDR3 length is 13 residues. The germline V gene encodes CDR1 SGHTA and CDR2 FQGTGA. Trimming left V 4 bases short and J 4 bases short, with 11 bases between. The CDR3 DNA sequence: TGTGCCAGCAGCTCCAATCACATGTACGAGCAGTACTTC. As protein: CASSSNHMYEQYF.

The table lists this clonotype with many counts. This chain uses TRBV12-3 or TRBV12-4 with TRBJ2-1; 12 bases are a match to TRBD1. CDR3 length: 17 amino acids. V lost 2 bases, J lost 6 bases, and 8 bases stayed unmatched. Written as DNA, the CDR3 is TGTGCCAGCAGTTTAATAAGGGGACAGGGGGCCGGCAATGAGCAGTTCTTC. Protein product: CASSLIRGQGAGNEQFF.

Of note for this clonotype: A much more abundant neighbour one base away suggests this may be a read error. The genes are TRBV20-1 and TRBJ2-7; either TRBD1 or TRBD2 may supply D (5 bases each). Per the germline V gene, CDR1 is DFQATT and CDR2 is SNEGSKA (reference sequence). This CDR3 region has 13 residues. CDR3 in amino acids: CSARAGASYEQCF. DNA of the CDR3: TGCAGTGCTAGAGCCGGGGCGAGCTACGAGCAGTGCTTC.